This TCR beta chain was obtained from a study of regulatory T cells in long-lasting Graves disease. Study results and caveats: The work looked only at peripheral blood and did not look at thyroid tissue.

Per germline, CDR1 SGHTA and CDR2 FQGNSA. CDR3 length: 13 residues. This clonotype was seen repeatedly, ten times or more. Its antigen is undetermined. One end of the junction varies from germline; a read error may be responsible. Time point indicated: newly diagnosed GD, antithyroid drugs for less than 3 months. PBMC RNA served as the TCR library source. HTBI primers from iRepertoire and Arm-PCR of CDR3 regions yielded the TCR beta libraries. In TCRdb, the multiplex PCR reads were re-called with MiXCR into one record per CDR3 protein. The data show approximately 230,000 distinct CDR3 sequences, around 19% seen once.

The genes are TRBV7-2 and TRBJ1-5; D might be TRBD1 (6 bases). Sequenced here: peripheral blood mononuclear cells (PBMCs), sampled at new diagnosis, from a patient treated with antithyroid drugs. The TCR comes from a female donor with Graves disease. The CDR3 reads CATSRGSVQPQHF. For the CDR3, the DNA is TGTGCCACCAGCAGGGGTTCTGTTCAGCCCCAGCATTTT.